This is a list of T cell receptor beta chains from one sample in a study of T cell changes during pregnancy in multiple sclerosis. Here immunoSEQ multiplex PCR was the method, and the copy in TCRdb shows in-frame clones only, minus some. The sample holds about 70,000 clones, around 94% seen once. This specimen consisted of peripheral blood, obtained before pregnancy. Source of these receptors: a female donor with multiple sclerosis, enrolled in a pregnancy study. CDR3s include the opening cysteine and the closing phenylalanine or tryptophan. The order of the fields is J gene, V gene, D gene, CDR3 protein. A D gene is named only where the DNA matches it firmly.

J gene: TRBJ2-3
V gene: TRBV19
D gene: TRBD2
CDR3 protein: CASSIPPLLAGFTDTQYF

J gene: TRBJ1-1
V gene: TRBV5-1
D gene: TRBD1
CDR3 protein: CASSLDRSEAFF

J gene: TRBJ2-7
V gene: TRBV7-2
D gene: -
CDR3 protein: CASRRDLSSYEQYF

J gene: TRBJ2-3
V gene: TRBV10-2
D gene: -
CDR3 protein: CASLDTPSSTDTQYF

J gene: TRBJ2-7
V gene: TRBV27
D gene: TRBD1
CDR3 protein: CASSLWQGANEQYF

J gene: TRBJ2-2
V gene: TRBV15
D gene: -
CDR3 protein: CATSRGGVGELFF

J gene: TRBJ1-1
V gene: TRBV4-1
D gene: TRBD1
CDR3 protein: CASSRGTESNTEAFF

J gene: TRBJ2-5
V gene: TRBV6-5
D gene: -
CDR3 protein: CASSYEGRRLETQYF

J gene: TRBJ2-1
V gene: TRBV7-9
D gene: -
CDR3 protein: CASRGRWVEPYNEQFF

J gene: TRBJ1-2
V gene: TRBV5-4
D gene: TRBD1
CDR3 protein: CASGQGAGRYGYTF

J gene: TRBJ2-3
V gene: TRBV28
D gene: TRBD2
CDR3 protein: CASSRLAGARDTQYF

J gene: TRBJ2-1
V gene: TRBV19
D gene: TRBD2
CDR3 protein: CASSIMPSGIWNSYNEQFF

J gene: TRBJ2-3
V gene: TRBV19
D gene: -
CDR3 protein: CASRVRGTDTQYF

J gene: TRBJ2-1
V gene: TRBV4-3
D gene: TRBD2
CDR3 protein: CASSRSSGMNEQFF

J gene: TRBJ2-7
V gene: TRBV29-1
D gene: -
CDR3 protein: CSGTSSLREQYF

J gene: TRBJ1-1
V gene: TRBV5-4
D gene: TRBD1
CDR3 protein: CASSPGQIMNTEAFF

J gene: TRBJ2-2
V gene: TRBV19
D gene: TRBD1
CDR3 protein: CASSTPRDRGQFSGELFF

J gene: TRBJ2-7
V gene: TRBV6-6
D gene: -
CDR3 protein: CASSSDLVSEQYF

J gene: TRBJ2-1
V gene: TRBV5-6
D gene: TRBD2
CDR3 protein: CASSFELAGDEQFF

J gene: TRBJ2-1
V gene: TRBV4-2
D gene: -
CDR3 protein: CASSQDAIGDNEQFF

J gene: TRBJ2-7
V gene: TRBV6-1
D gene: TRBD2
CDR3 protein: CASSPGVAGTYEQYF

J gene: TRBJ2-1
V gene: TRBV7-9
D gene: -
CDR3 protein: CASSLERNEQFF

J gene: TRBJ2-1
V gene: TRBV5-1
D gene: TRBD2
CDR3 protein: CASTRLAGDNEQFF

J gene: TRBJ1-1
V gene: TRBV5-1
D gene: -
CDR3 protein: CASSLVYTGEAFF

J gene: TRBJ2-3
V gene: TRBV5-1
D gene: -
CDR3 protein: CASSLAGVGTDTQYF

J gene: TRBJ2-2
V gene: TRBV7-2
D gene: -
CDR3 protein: CASSPPLGPTTGELFF

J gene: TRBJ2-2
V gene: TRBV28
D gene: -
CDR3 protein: CASSSLLQGYTGELFF

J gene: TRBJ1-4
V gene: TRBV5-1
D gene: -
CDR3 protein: CASSLEAGINEKLFF

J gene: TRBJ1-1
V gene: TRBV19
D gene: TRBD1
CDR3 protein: CASSAQGLSTEAFF

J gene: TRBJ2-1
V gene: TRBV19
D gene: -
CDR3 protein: CASSIGWALYNEQFF

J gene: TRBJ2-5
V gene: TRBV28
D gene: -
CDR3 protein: CASRGRLETQYF

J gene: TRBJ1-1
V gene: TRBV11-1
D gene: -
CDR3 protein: CASSLAGLEAFF

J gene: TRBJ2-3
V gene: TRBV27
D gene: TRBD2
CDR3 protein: CASREGAGGSTDTQYF

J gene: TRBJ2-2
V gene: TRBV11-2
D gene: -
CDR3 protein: CASSLTGLTGELFF

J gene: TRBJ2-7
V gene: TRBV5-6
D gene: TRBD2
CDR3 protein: CASSPGLVPYEQYF

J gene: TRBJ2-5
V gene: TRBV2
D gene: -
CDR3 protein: CASSEALRLEEETQYF

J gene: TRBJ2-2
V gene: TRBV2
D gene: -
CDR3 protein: CASSGEQVNTGELFF

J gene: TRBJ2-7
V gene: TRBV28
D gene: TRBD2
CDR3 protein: CASRRGLAGGSSYEQYF

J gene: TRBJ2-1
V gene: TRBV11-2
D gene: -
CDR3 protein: CASSLSGVVNEQFF

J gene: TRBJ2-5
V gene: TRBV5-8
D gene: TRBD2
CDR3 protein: CASSSTRLAGVETQYF

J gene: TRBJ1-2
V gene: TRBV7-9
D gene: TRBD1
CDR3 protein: CASSSQITGERLDGYTF